What follows is one T cell receptor beta chain and its context. Antigen: not known. The data belong to a study of radiotherapy plus CTLA-4 blockade in lung cancer. Study in general: Objective responses arose in roughly 17% of patients, and under 40% experienced disease control.

Data came from immunoSEQ multiplex PCR; TCRdb stores just in-frame clones and leaves some out. This sample has under 55,000 clones; around four fifths occur once, and the top ten carry about 2.9%. Study-wide results and limits: Following radiotherapy plus ipilimumab, tumor-derived TCR clones expanded in the blood.

The receptor was derived from a human donor with non-small cell lung cancer who had a partial response to radiotherapy plus ipilimumab. Sample: peripheral blood, taken from a patient treated with radiotherapy plus ipilimumab.

The CDR3 spells CASSLSGAGTNEKLFF. CDR3 sequence (DNA): TGTGCCAGCAGTTTATCGGGGGCGGGAACTAATGAAAAACTGTTTTTT. The chain recombines TRBV27 with TRBJ1-4; weak D call: TRBD1 (6 bases). CDR1 is MNHEY and CDR2 is SMNVEV in the germline V gene (reference sequence). The CDR3 is made up of 16 amino acids. V shed 0 bases and J shed 1 base, with 9 bases lying between them.